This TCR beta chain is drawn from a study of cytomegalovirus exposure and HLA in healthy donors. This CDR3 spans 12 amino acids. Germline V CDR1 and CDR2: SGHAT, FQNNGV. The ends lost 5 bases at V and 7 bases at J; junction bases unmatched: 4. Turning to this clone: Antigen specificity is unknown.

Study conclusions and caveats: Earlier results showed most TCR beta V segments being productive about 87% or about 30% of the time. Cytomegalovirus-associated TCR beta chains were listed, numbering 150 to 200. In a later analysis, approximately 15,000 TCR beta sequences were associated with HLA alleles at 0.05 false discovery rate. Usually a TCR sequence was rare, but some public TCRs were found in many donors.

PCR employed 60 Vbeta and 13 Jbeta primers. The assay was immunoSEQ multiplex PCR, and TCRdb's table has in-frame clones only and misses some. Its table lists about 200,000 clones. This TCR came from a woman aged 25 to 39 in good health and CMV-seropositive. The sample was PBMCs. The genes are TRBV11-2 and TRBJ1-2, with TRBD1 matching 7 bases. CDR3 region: CASSTQGFGYTF. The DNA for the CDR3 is TGTGCCAGCAGCACACAGGGGTTTGGCTACACCTTC.